The 14 T cell receptor beta chains below were found in one sample sequenced in a study of shared clonotypes between healthy human individuals (TCRdb year 2020). The library was produced with the immunoSEQ multiplex PCR assay. This immuneACCESS table, as held by TCRdb, lists in-frame sequences with V and J called but not all clones. Of the missing ones, under half trace to an unresolved V gene in checked studies; the others have no known cause. Within this sample are about 1,900,000 clones, with about 94% of them counted one time only. Less than 1.5% of the sample goes to the ten largest clones. CD8 naive samples were obtained by positive selection for CCR7 among CD45RO-negative cells, yielding a CD45RA+CCR7+ population from which TemRA cells were excluded. The sequenced material came from naive CD8+ T cells sorted from blood. Explained via the paper, the cell subset or site label denotes: CD45RA+CCR7+. The receptors originated from a man aged 18 to 29 in good health.

The chain recombines TRBV10-3 with TRBJ2-7; D unresolved. Trimming stripped 0 bases from V and 1 base from J, with 7 bases between. The germline gives CDR1 ENHRY, CDR2 SYGVKD. This CDR3 has 14 residues. The CDR3 DNA reads TGTGCCATCAGTGAGTCAGACCCTTCCTACGAGCAGTACTTC. Amino acid sequence: CAISESDPSYEQYF.

V and J are TRBV2 and TRBJ2-5, with D uncertain. Per germline, CDR1 SNHLY and CDR2 FYNNEI. The CDR3 contains 17 residues. The V end was cut by 3 bases, the J end by 1 base, with 18 bases between. CDR3 region: CASSDTGVSALQETQYF. CDR3 nucleotides: TGTGCCAGCAGTGACACTGGGGTGTCGGCCCTCCAAGAGACCCAGTACTTC.

The V and J genes are TRBV2 and TRBJ2-7; the match to TRBD1 covers 8 bases. V lost 10 bases, J lost 0 bases, and 5 bases stayed unmatched. The CDR3 spans 13 residues. Germline-derived CDR1 and CDR2 are SNHLY and FYNNEI. Here the CDR3 reads CAIRTGSSYEQYF. The CDR3 DNA reads as TGTGCCATCCGGACAGGGAGCTCCTACGAGCAGTACTTC.

V usage is TRBV13 and J usage is TRBJ2-3, with 8 bases identical to TRBD1. Germline V gene lookup returns CDR1 PRHDT and CDR2 FYEKMQ (reference sequence). Trimming at V came to 5 bases and at J to 0 bases, leaving 4 bases not matched to a gene. CDR3 length equals 15 residues. The CDR3 loop is CASSRGQASTDTQYF. In DNA form, the CDR3 reads TGTGCCAGCAGCCGGGGACAGGCTAGCACAGATACGCAGTATTTT.

This rearrangement joins TRBV18 to TRBJ2-7; D remains ambiguous. The CDR3 has 19 residues. Trimming pared 0 bases from V and 2 bases from J, leaving 23 bases between. CDR1 and CDR2 from the germline V gene are KGHSH and LQKENI. In DNA form, the CDR3 reads TGTGCCAGCTCACCACCCTGGCAGCCCCCTTCCCTCAACCCCTACGAGCAGTACTTC. It translates to CASSPPWQPPSLNPYEQYF.

The rearrangement joins TRBV5-4 to TRBJ2-2; 12 bases are a match to TRBD1. The germline V gene encodes CDR1 SGHNT and CDR2 YYREEE (reference sequence). The CDR3 is 17 residues long. V was pared by 3 bases and J by 8 bases, with 11 bases of the junction left unmatched. The CDR3 region has the DNA TGTGCCAGCAGCTCCTTCCCGGGACAGGGGGCGCGGGGGGAGCTGTTTTTT. Its protein product is CASSSFPGQGARGELFF.

V gene TRBV25-1 combines with J gene TRBJ1-1; tentatively, D is TRBD1 (5 bases). Looked up from germline, CDR1 is MGHDK and CDR2 is SYGVNS. The CDR3 sequence is 16 residues long. V lost 1 base and J lost 4, with 16 bases in between. For the CDR3, the DNA is TGTGCCAGCAGTGAATCCCAGGGTTCCCTGCGCACTGAAGCTTTCTTT. As protein: CASSESQGSLRTEAFF.

J is TRBJ1-1 and V is TRBV28; possibly TRBD1 for D (5 bases). CDR1 is MDHEN and CDR2 is SYDVKM in the germline V gene. V lost 7 bases to trimming and J lost 0 bases, with 12 bases between them. This CDR3 has 14 residues. CDR3: CASKAGIMNTEAFF. CDR3 bases: TGTGCCAGCAAGGCAGGGATAATGAACACTGAAGCTTTCTTT.

V is TRBV2 and J is TRBJ2-2; 14 bases are shared with TRBD2. CDR1 and CDR2 from the germline V gene are SNHLY and FYNNEI. V lost 7 bases to trimming and J lost 5 bases; unmatched junction nucleotides: 15. The CDR3 has 19 amino acids. CDR3 sequence reads: CASTEHGTSGSIGTGELFF. CDR3 coding DNA: TGTGCCAGCACCGAACACGGGACTAGCGGGAGTATAGGAACCGGGGAGCTGTTTTTT. The whole variable domain, filled in from reference TRBV2 and TRBJ2-2, reads EPEVTQTPSHQVTQMGQEVILRCVPISNHLYFYWYRQILGQKVEFLVSFYNNEISEKSEIFDDQFSVERPDGSNFTLKIRSTKLEDSAMYFCASTEHGTSGSIGTGELFFGEGSRLTVL.

The chain combines TRBV28 with TRBJ2-3; 13 nucleotides match TRBD2. The trim removed 6 bases at V and 6 bases at J, leaving 9 bases unmatched. Looked up from germline, CDR1 is MDHEN and CDR2 is SYDVKM. The CDR3 extends over 16 amino acids. The CDR3: CASSPGTSGEKDTQYF. The CDR3 DNA sequence: TGTGCCAGCAGCCCAGGGACTAGCGGGGAAAAGGATACGCAGTATTTT.

V usage is TRBV6-5 and J usage is TRBJ2-7; 7 bases agree with TRBD2. After removal of 0 bases from V and 5 bases from J, the junction contained 10 bases not matched to a gene. Germline assignment: CDR1 MNHEY and CDR2 SVGAGI. This CDR3 has 16 residues. The CDR3 reads CASSYSAGEKWNEQYF. The DNA of the CDR3 is TGTGCCAGCAGTTACTCGGCGGGAGAGAAGTGGAACGAGCAGTACTTC.

The sample holds a few counts of this clone. Other DNA sequences from this sample encode an identical CDR3 as well. The chain carries TRBV10-2 and TRBJ1-5; 7 bases fit TRBD1. Germline V gene lookup returns CDR1 WSHSY and CDR2 SAAADI. J gave up 4 bases and V 3 bases, and 3 bases lay outside the gene matches. The CDR3 runs 14 residues. The CDR3 loop reads CASSDPTGNQPQHF. Written as DNA, the CDR3 is TGCGCCAGCAGTGACCCGACAGGGAATCAGCCCCAGCATTTT.

The V gene is TRBV5-7, the J gene TRBJ1-2; 12 nucleotides agree with TRBD1. TRBV5-7 is reported as an ORF; its role is uncertain. This CDR3 has 16 residues. Unmatched junction bases numbered 14, after V lost 6 bases and J lost 8 bases. CDR3 bases: TGTGCCAGCACCAATAGGGACAGGGGGCAGAGAATAGGCTACACCTTC. It codes for CASTNRDRGQRIGYTF.

This clone was seen more than once but under ten times. The J gene is TRBJ1-6, the V gene TRBV7-2, with TRBD1 as a possible D gene (6 bases). The length of the CDR3 is 12 residues. Germline loops: CDR1 SGHTA, CDR2 FQGNSA. The germline V and J ends were trimmed by 6 bases and 12 bases, with 12 bases remaining between them. The CDR3 coding sequence is TGTGCCAGCAGACGTAACAGGGAACCCCTCCACTTT. Its translation: CASRRNREPLHF.